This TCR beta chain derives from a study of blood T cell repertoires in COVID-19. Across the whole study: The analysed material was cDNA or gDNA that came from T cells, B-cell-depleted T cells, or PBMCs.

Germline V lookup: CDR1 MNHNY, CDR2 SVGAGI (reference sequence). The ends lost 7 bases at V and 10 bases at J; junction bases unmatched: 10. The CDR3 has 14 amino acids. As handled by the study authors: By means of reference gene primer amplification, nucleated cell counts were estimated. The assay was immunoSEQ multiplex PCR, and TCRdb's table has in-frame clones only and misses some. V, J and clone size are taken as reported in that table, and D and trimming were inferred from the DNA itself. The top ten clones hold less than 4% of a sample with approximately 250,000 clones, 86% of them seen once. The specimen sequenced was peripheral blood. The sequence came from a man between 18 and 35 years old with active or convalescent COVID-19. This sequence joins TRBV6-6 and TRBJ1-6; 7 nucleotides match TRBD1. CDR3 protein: CASNKRRGQSPLHF. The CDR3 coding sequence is TGTGCCAGCAATAAGAGGAGGGGGCAATCACCCCTCCACTTT.